What follows is one T cell receptor (beta chain) and its context. The sample originates from a study of T cell responses to AZD1222 COVID-19 vaccine. The method was immunoSEQ multiplex PCR; TCRdb's version includes in-frame clones alone and lacks a portion of them. The data show 140,000 to 150,000 clones, about 93% seen once. Unmatched junction bases numbered 10, after V lost 2 bases and J lost 8 bases. This CDR3 contains 17 residues. The germline gives CDR1 MNHNS, CDR2 SASEGT. This TCR was sampled from an adult in good health. The material sequenced was peripheral blood, taken on day 0 of AZD1222 vaccination. V and J are TRBV6-1 and TRBJ2-1, with TRBD2 matching 12 bases. CDR3 DNA sequence: TGTGCCAGCAGTGAATTCGGGCTAGCGGGAGGGGTTGATGAGCAGTTCTTC. Encoded protein: CASSEFGLAGGVDEQFF.